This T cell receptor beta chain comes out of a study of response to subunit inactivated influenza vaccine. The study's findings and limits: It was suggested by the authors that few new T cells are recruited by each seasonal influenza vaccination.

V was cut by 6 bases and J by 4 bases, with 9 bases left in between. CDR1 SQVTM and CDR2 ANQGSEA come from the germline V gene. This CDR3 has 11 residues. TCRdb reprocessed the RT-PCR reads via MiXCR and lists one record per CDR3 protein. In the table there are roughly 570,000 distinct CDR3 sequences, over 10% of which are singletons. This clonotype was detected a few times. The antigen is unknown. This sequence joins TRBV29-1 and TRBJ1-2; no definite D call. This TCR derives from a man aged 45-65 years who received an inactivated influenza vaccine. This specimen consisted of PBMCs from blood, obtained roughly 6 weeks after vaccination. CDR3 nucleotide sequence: TGCAGCGTGACCGAGGGCTATGGCTACACCTTC. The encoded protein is CSVTEGYGYTF.